This TCR beta chain was captured in a study of T cell responses to AZD1222 COVID-19 vaccine. The CDR3 totals 13 residues. Germline CDR1 is SQVTM and CDR2 is ANQGSEA. The germline V and J ends were trimmed by 3 bases and 6 bases, with 15 bases remaining between them. As for this clone: Antigen specificity is unknown.

General observations from the study: Just six people given AZD1222 tested seropositive at baseline. Spike was spanned by vaccine-associated CD4 TCRs, with dominance at 160-218 and 743-854. Reportedly, nearly half of unique spike TCRs recognized epitopes outside B.1.351/B.1.1.7 mutations.

Sequencing was performed with immunoSEQ multiplex PCR; in TCRdb, only in-frame clones are kept and a portion is missing. The repertoire has 90,000 to 120,000 clones, over 80% of them found once; the top ten carry 5% to 7.5%. This sequence originates from an adult who received the AZD1222 COVID-19 vaccine. The sample was peripheral blood, taken 28 days after the second AZD1222 dose. The V gene is TRBV29-1, the J gene TRBJ2-7; D gene unclear. CDR3 in amino acids: CSVEDRVEGEQYF. The CDR3 DNA follows: TGCAGCGTTGAGGATAGGGTGGAAGGCGAGCAGTACTTC.